This T cell receptor beta chain was captured in a study of T cell changes during pregnancy in multiple sclerosis. Measured with immunoSEQ multiplex PCR; TCRdb has only the in-frame clones, and not every one. The sample gives 60,000 or so clones, just over 90% of which show up once; about 0.33% is in the top ten. The CDR3 is made up of 14 amino acids. Germline values: CDR1 SGHAT, CDR2 FQNNGV. The germline V and J ends were trimmed by 2 bases and 3 bases, with 10 bases remaining between them. The gene calls are TRBV11-2 and TRBJ1-1; D is perhaps TRBD1 (6 bases). Sequencing was performed on CD4+ T cells from peripheral blood mononuclear cells, taken before pregnancy. This TCR came from a female donor with multiple sclerosis, enrolled in a pregnancy study. CDR3 sequence reads: CASSLRRTDTEAFF. CDR3 bases: TGTGCCAGCAGCTTAAGGAGGACAGACACTGAAGCTTTCTTT.